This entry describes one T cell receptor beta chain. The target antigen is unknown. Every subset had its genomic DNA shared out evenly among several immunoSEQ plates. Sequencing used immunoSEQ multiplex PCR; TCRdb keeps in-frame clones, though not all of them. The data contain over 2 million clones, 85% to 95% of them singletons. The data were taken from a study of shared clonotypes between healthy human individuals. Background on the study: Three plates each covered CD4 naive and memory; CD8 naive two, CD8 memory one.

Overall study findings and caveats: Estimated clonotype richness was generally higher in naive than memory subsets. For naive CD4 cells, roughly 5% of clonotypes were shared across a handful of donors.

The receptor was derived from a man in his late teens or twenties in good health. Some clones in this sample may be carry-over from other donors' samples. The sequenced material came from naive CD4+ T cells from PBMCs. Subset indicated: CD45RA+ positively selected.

The DNA for the CDR3 is TGTGCCAGCAGCTGGGACTGGAATGAGCAGTTCTTC. It encodes CASSWDWNEQFF. The V call is TRBV28, the J call TRBJ2-1, with a weak D call TRBD2 (6 bases). There are 12 residues in the CDR3. Germline CDR1 MDHEN, CDR2 SYDVKM. V lost 6 bases to trimming and J lost 7 bases, with 10 bases between them.